The 31 T cell receptor beta chains below were found in one sample sequenced in a study of shared clonotypes between healthy human individuals. The repertoire was sequenced with immunoSEQ multiplex PCR; TCRdb's copy has only in-frame clones and lacks some. The top ten hold under 1.5% of the sample, which has about 2 million clones, about 95% seen once. Naive CD8 cells, CD45RO-negative and positively selected for CCR7, excluded terminally differentiated effector memory CD45RA+ cells. Sequences were obtained from naive CD8+ T cells sorted from blood. The source is a man younger than 30 in good health.

The chain recombines TRBV6-5 with TRBJ2-1, with D perhaps TRBD1 (6 bases). Germline lookup yields CDR1 MNHEY and CDR2 SVGAGI. The CDR3 loop spans 16 amino acids. V dropped 0 bases and J dropped 5 bases, with 14 bases sitting between them. CDR3: CASSYSTGNYHNEQFF. The CDR3, as DNA: TGTGCCAGCAGTTACTCCACAGGGAACTACCACAATGAGCAGTTCTTC.

This chain connects TRBV9 to TRBJ1-3; D not certain. Germline lookup yields CDR1 SGDLS and CDR2 YYNGEE. V was shortened by 3 bases and J by 4 bases, with 5 bases between the two germline ends. The CDR3 is 12 amino acids. DNA of the CDR3: TGTGCCAGCAGCGAAGGGGGAAACACCATATATTTT. This gives the protein CASSEGGNTIYF.

This chain connects TRBV28 to TRBJ1-1, with a weak D call TRBD1 (6 bases). The CDR3 runs to 14 residues. Per germline, CDR1 MDHEN and CDR2 SYDVKM. Trimming removed 3 bases from V and 7 bases from J, with 15 bases in between. CDR3 nucleotides: TGTGCCAGCAGTTTTAGGGGGGTGAGCAATGAAGCTTTCTTT. Translating it yields CASSFRGVSNEAFF.

Concerning this clone: Other DNA sequences within the sample encode an identical CDR3. CDR3 loop: CASSPGEGYEQYF. As DNA, the CDR3 is TGTGCCAGTAGTCCGGGGGAGGGGTACGAGCAGTACTTC. This chain uses TRBV19 with TRBJ2-7; 7 nucleotides line up with TRBD2. Germline V gives CDR1 LNHDA, CDR2 SQIVND (reference sequence). This CDR3 has 13 residues. Losses at the gene ends were 5 bases for V and 4 bases for J; bases not matched to a gene: 5.

The chain carries TRBV30 and TRBJ1-2; D not certain. The germline V gene encodes CDR1 GTSNPN and CDR2 SVGIG (reference sequence). Deletions cut 1 base from V and 1 base from J, with 19 bases between. The CDR3 consists of 17 residues. The CDR3 DNA reads TGTGCCTGGAGTGACTGGCACGGAAGTAATGTTAACTATGGCTACACCTTC. Its translation is CAWSDWHGSNVNYGYTF.

The V call is TRBV7-9, the J call TRBJ2-7; D call uncertain. V lost 3 bases and J lost 4, with 13 bases in between. Germline V gene sequence: CDR1 SEHNR, CDR2 FQNEAQ (reference sequence). The CDR3 totals 14 residues. As DNA, the CDR3 is TGTGCCAGCAGCTTCCAGGCGCTCCCATACGAGCAGTACTTC. Translated, it gives CASSFQALPYEQYF.

A single count supports this clone. Other nucleotide sequences in the sample specify the same CDR3. This chain links TRBV27 with TRBJ2-7; the D is unclear. This CDR3 region has 12 residues. The V end lost 2 bases, the J end lost 1 base, and 3 bases lay between the germline ends. Germline V lookup: CDR1 MNHEY, CDR2 SMNVEV (reference sequence). The CDR3 loop is CASSLPSYEQYF. CDR3 DNA: TGTGCCAGCAGTTTACCTTCCTACGAGCAGTACTTC.

This chain connects TRBV4-1 to TRBJ1-1, with 7 bases aligning to TRBD1. The CDR3 is 16 residues long. J was trimmed by 0 bases and V by 4 bases; bases with no gene match: 8. Germline V gives CDR1 MGHRA, CDR2 YSYEKL. The CDR3 sequence: CASSLRGQSVNTEAFF. The CDR3 DNA reads TGCGCCAGCAGCCTGAGGGGACAGAGTGTGAACACTGAAGCTTTCTTT.

This clone was recorded once. The chain combines TRBV13 with TRBJ2-3, with D possibly being TRBD1 or TRBD2 (5 bases each). The V and J ends lost 5 bases and 0 bases respectively, with 15 bases between them. The length of the CDR3 is 16 residues. Germline V CDR1 and CDR2: PRHDT, FYEKMQ (reference sequence). CDR3 protein: CASSPGPRTSTDTQYF. CDR3 nucleotides: TGTGCCAGCAGCCCGGGACCCCGGACAAGCACAGATACGCAGTATTTT.

The chain employs TRBV14 and TRBJ1-4, with 9 bases that match TRBD1. Trimming removed 6 bases from V and 2 bases from J; junction bases left unmatched: 1. Germline V gene lookup returns CDR1 SGHDN and CDR2 FVKESK. The CDR3 extends over 14 amino acids. CDR3: CASRGTGTNEKLFF. CDR3 sequence (DNA): TGTGCCAGCAGGGGGACAGGGACTAATGAAAAACTGTTTTTT.

The genes are TRBV6-4 and TRBJ2-1; weak D call: TRBD1 (5 bases). This CDR3 is built from 13 residues. Germline CDR1 MRHNA, CDR2 SNTAGT. V was shortened by 3 bases and J by 5 bases, with 8 bases between the two germline ends. CDR3 in DNA: TGTGCCAGCAGTGAGGCAGGGAACAATGAGCAGTTCTTC. It yields the protein CASSEAGNNEQFF.

The J gene is TRBJ2-5, the V gene TRBV27, with 8 nucleotides matching TRBD2. V trimming: 6 bases; J trimming: 2 bases; junction bases outside the gene matches: 11. The CDR3 extends over 16 amino acids. Germline V gene lookup returns CDR1 MNHEY and CDR2 SMNVEV (reference sequence). CDR3 DNA sequence: TGTGCCAGCAGCGCAGCGGGACTAGGGGTTCAAGAGACCCAGTACTTC. Translating it yields CASSAAGLGVQETQYF.

This clone was found once. This CDR3 is also generated by other DNA sequences in the sample. The chain employs TRBV11-2 and TRBJ2-7; D not resolved. This CDR3 comprises 13 residues. V lost 3 bases to trimming and J lost 0 bases, with 6 bases between them. CDR1 and CDR2 (germline): SGHAT, FQNNGV. This CDR3 reads CASSFGSSYEQYF. The CDR3 nucleotides read TGTGCCAGCAGCTTTGGTTCCTCCTACGAGCAGTACTTC.

The chain couples TRBV6-5 to TRBJ2-5; a possible D gene is TRBD2 (6 bases). V was cut by 0 bases and J by 5 bases, with 13 bases left in between. This CDR3 has 15 residues. Germline CDR1 reads MNHEY; CDR2 reads SVGAGI. Here the CDR3 DNA reads TGTGCCAGCAGTTACTCAACGGGAGTCTGGGAGACCCAGTACTTC. Protein: CASSYSTGVWETQYF.

This chain links TRBV5-4 with TRBJ2-7, with D possibly being TRBD2 (7 bases). Trimming left V 3 bases short and J 4 bases short, with 17 bases between. Germline CDR1 and CDR2: SGHNT and YYREEE (reference sequence). This CDR3 spans 15 amino acids. The CDR3 nucleotides read TGTGCCAGCAGCTCTTACTCGGGGGGCCTGTACGAGCAGTACTTC. Translating gives CASSSYSGGLYEQYF.

A note on this clone: Other DNA sequences within the sample encode an identical CDR3. This chain joins TRBV27 and TRBJ2-7; 7 bases line up with TRBD1. V shed 5 bases and J 0 bases; nucleotides not matched to a gene: 4. CDR3 size: 14 residues. The germline CDR1 and CDR2 sequences are MNHEY and SMNVEV (reference sequence). The CDR3 loop is CASSLGQSSYEQYF. In nucleotides, the CDR3 is TGTGCCAGCAGTCTGGGACAGAGCTCCTACGAGCAGTACTTC.

A single count supports this clone. The V call is TRBV5-1, the J call TRBJ1-1, with a weak D call TRBD1 (5 bases). This CDR3 is 16 amino acids long. Trimming stripped 0 bases from V and 4 bases from J, with 16 bases between. The germline V gene encodes CDR1 SGHRS and CDR2 YFSETQ. CDR3 DNA: TGCGCCAGCAGCTTGGCCGGTGGGGAGAGGGGCACTGAAGCTTTCTTT. Translating it yields CASSLAGGERGTEAFF.

In this sample, this clone turned up once. The chain couples TRBV30 to TRBJ2-5, with D possibly being TRBD1 (6 bases). Trimming stripped 0 bases from V and 4 bases from J, with 21 bases between. Germline V gene lookup returns CDR1 GTSNPN and CDR2 SVGIG (reference sequence). The CDR3 runs 17 residues. The CDR3 protein is CAWSVDLGAEVRETQYF. DNA for the CDR3: TGTGCCTGGAGTGTGGATTTGGGGGCCGAGGTGCGAGAGACCCAGTACTTC. Full variable domain (remainder filled in from reference TRBV30 and TRBJ2-5): SQTIHQWPATLVQPVGSPLSLECTVEGTSNPNLYWYRQAAGRGLQLLFYSVGIGQISSEVPQNLSASRPQDRQFILSSKKLLLSDSGFYLCAWSVDLGAEVRETQYFGPGTRLLVL.

The V call is TRBV6-5, the J call TRBJ1-2, with a tentative D call TRBD1 (6 bases). The CDR3 contains 16 residues. V was cut by 0 bases and J by 1 base, with 12 bases left in between. Germline V gene lookup returns CDR1 MNHEY and CDR2 SVGAGI. For the CDR3, the DNA is TGTGCCAGCAGTTACTCGACTGGACAGATTAACTATGGCTACACCTTC. The encoded protein is CASSYSTGQINYGYTF.

The chain has TRBV9 and TRBJ2-1, with D unresolved. Trimming cost V 0 bases and J 8 bases, with 15 bases left between them. This CDR3 has 15 amino acids. Germline-derived CDR1 and CDR2 are SGDLS and YYNGEE. This CDR3 is CASSVAVLADDEQFF. CDR3 nucleotide sequence: TGTGCCAGCAGCGTAGCGGTATTAGCCGATGATGAGCAGTTCTTC.

This clone was seen only once. The chain recombines TRBV27 with TRBJ2-7; the D is unclear. This CDR3 region has 13 residues. Germline CDR1 reads MNHEY; CDR2 reads SMNVEV (reference sequence). V was trimmed by 3 bases and J by 7 bases, leaving 13 bases between them. The CDR3 here is CASSFQGRGEQYF. The CDR3, as DNA: TGTGCCAGCAGTTTCCAAGGGCGTGGGGAGCAGTACTTC.

This chain uses TRBV19 with TRBJ1-4; possible D gene TRBD1, 6 bases. Germline lookup yields CDR1 LNHDA and CDR2 SQIVND (reference sequence). This CDR3 has 17 residues. V lost 4 bases and J 3 bases, leaving 18 bases between the germline ends. In nucleotides, the CDR3 is TGTGCCAGTAGTAGGCAAGAAGGACAGCCCCCTAATGAAAAACTGTTTTTT. Amino acid sequence: CASSRQEGQPPNEKLFF.

The V call is TRBV7-9, the J call TRBJ2-5, with a weak D call TRBD2 (5 bases). Germline CDR1 is SEHNR and CDR2 is FQNEAQ (reference sequence). The CDR3 length is 14 residues. The germline V and J ends were trimmed by 5 bases and 5 bases, with 15 bases remaining between them. The CDR3 region is CASSLPGVSETQYF. The CDR3 bases are TGTGCCAGCAGCCTCCCCGGGGTTTCGGAGACCCAGTACTTC.

The gene calls are TRBV6-1 and TRBJ1-6; 8 nucleotides align to TRBD1. Per the germline V gene, CDR1 is MNHNS and CDR2 is SASEGT. The CDR3 consists of 15 residues. The junction had 7 bases not matched to a gene; V was cut back by 2 bases and J by 10 bases. The CDR3 region is CASSEWGRGLSPLHF. The CDR3 DNA reads TGTGCCAGCAGTGAATGGGGCAGGGGGCTGTCACCCCTCCACTTT.

The chain recombines TRBV4-3 with TRBJ2-7, with D perhaps matching TRBD2 (6 bases). The CDR3 length is 14 residues. Trimming cost V 2 bases and J 11 bases, with 19 bases left between them. Germline loops: CDR1 LGHNA, CDR2 YSLEER. The CDR3 loop reads CASSQRGTHQPEYF. The CDR3 coding sequence is TGCGCCAGCAGCCAACGCGGGACTCACCAACCCGAGTACTTC.

The genes are TRBV30 and TRBJ2-7; a weak D match, TRBD2 (5 bases). Trimming removed 2 bases at V and 2 bases at J, with 13 bases between. There are 14 residues in the CDR3. Germline loops: CDR1 GTSNPN, CDR2 SVGIG (reference sequence). In DNA form, the CDR3 reads TGTGCCTGGAGTCCACCCCCGGGAACCTACGAGCAGTACTTC. It is translated as CAWSPPPGTYEQYF.

The rearrangement joins TRBV30 to TRBJ2-1; no clear D. The CDR3 length is 13 residues. The V gene's germline CDR1 is GTSNPN and CDR2 SVGIG (reference sequence). Trimming shortened V by 0 bases and J by 5 bases, and 8 bases separated the two germline ends. CDR3 region: CAWSVLHNNEQFF. CDR3 DNA sequence: TGTGCCTGGAGTGTATTACATAACAATGAGCAGTTCTTC.

The chain combines TRBV5-1 with TRBJ2-7; maybe TRBD2 (7 bases). Germline assignment: CDR1 SGHRS and CDR2 YFSETQ. Trimming cost V 0 bases and J 6 bases, with 10 bases left between them. The CDR3 extends over 13 amino acids. The CDR3 loop reads CASSLGRGGEQYF. In DNA, the CDR3 is TGCGCCAGCAGCTTGGGAAGGGGGGGCGAGCAGTACTTC.

This chain connects TRBV13 to TRBJ2-7; 8 bases align to TRBD1. The germline V gene encodes CDR1 PRHDT and CDR2 FYEKMQ (reference sequence). J gave up 4 bases and V 4 bases, and 15 bases lay outside the gene matches. There are 17 residues in the CDR3. CDR3 in amino acids: CASSSVRDRSTLYEQYF. For the CDR3, the DNA is TGTGCCAGCAGCTCGGTCCGGGACAGGAGTACCCTATACGAGCAGTACTTC.

The gene calls are TRBV6-5 and TRBJ2-7, with D unclear. Per germline, CDR1 MNHEY and CDR2 SVGAGI. Trimming took off 2 bases at V and 4 bases at J, with 15 bases between the two ends. The CDR3 consists of 15 residues. The DNA for the CDR3 is TGTGCCAGCAGTTACGGGCCGACAATGAGTTACGAGCAGTACTTC. It specifies CASSYGPTMSYEQYF.

The CDR3 DNA is TGTGCCAGCAGTCCTTCACTTGGGTTCACAGATACGCAGTATTTT. Encoded protein: CASSPSLGFTDTQYF. This chain uses TRBV27 with TRBJ2-3, with unresolved D. Germline assignment: CDR1 MNHEY and CDR2 SMNVEV (reference sequence). V was trimmed by 5 bases and J by 2 bases, leaving 14 bases between them. This CDR3 has 15 residues.